This record concerns one T cell receptor beta chain sequence. V was trimmed by 6 bases and J by 3 bases, leaving 11 bases between them. The CDR3 consists of 14 residues. The germline V gene has CDR1 LGHDT and CDR2 YNNKEL (reference sequence). The entry originates in a study of blood T cell repertoires in COVID-19. Study-wide context: Acute-phase and convalescent COVID-19 samples originated in the United States, Italy and Spain. T cells, B-cell-depleted T cells, or PBMCs provided the cDNA or gDNA that served as material.

In the source study's methods: Nucleated cell counts were estimated from reference gene primer amplification. The repertoire was sequenced with immunoSEQ multiplex PCR; TCRdb's copy has only in-frame clones and lacks some. The D gene and trimming were derived from the DNA, and the V and J assignments and clone size from that table. Of roughly 300,000 clones listed, about 88% are singletons. This sequence originates from a human donor with COVID-19, enrolled during active disease. The donor label of this sample is uncertain. The rearrangement links TRBV3-1 (or the pseudogene TRBV3-2) to TRBJ1-4; D might be TRBD1 (5 bases). The material sequenced was peripheral blood. The CDR3 region is CASSRREANEKLFF. CDR3 DNA sequence: TGTGCCAGCAGTCGCAGGGAGGCTAATGAAAAACTGTTTTTT.